The T cell receptor (beta chain) under discussion was sequenced for a study of blood T cell repertoires in COVID-19 (dated by TCRdb to 2018 to 2020). For the wider study: Samples covering the acute and convalescent phases of COVID-19 were provided by collaborators in the United States, Italy and Spain. A freely available public database, intended as a resource for researchers studying the immune response to SARS-CoV-2, is where the repertoires were released. The dataset comprised deeply sampled blood TCRbeta repertoires from subjects exposed to, actively infected with, or recovered from COVID-19. Where available, HLA class I and class II types were obtained from metadata supplied by the sample provider rather than from assay-based typing. The material from the prospective study consisted of cDNA or gDNA derived from T cells, B-cell-depleted T cells, or PBMCs. Samples came from the ongoing ImmuneRACE study (first 160 participants) plus 1,254 subjects from 6 global collaborators. Sample metadata almost always included a de-identified subject ID, COVID-19 status, age in years and sex. Summary of the overall study and its limitations: Clinical and demographic metadata were provided uncurated, with the amount varying by source and participant.

Whole blood was collected in K2EDTA tubes by collaborating institutions according to the institutions' own protocols. For TCRbeta analysis, collaborators shipped samples in one of three forms: frozen whole blood, isolated PBMCs, or DNA extracted from either of those sample types. In regard to this clone: The antigen it recognizes is unknown. Base qualities are missing; no much larger clone stands one base away.

From the cysteine through the phenylalanine, the CDR3 covers 17 amino acids. Only the CDR3 DNA is retained, 51 bases long and in frame from the first base. V drops 7 bases and J drops 1 base, leaving 20 bases in between. The germline V gene (reference sequence) supplies CDR1 LNHDA and CDR2 SQIVND. TCRbeta CDR3 regions were amplified from genomic DNA by means of the immunoSEQ Assay, a bias-controlled multiplex PCR. Per the source publication's procedure: The number of nucleated cells in each sample was estimated from the amplification of reference gene primers within the assay. Sequence reads were collapsed and filtered to measure the absolute abundance of every unique TCRbeta CDR3 rearrangement. For each sample, productive Simpson clonality was calculated as the square root of Simpson's diversity index across productive rearrangements. Imported from immuneACCESS, the table was reduced by TCRdb to in-frame sequences with V and J called. These copies leave out some clones; in studies compared against another copy, an unresolved V gene accounts for under half, and the cause of the remainder is not known. For V, J and clone size, that table is used; D and trimming come from the DNA. The sample table contains roughly 500,000 clones; only one count was recorded for 70% to 90% of them. The top ten hold 3% to 3.5% of the sample.

The sequence links TRBV19 to TRBJ1-5; the best D guess is TRBD1, with 5 bases matching. This sequence was found in a human donor in a cohort sampled during active COVID-19. Sequencing was performed on peripheral blood. In nucleotides, the sequence is TGTGCCAGTACCCCCCCGGGAGGGACGGGCAGCAATCAGCCCCAGCATTTT. The translation is CASTPPGGTGSNQPQHF.